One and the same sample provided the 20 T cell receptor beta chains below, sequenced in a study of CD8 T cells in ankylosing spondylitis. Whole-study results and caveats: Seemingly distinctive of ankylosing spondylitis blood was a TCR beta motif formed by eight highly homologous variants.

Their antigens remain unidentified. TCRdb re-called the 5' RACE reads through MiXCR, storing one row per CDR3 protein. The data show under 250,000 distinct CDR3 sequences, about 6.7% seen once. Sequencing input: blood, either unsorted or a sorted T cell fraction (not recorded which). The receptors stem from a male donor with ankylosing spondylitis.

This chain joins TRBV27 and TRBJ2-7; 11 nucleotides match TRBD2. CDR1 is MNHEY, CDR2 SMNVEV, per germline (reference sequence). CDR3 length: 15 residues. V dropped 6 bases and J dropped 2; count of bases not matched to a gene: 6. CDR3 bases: TGTGCCAGCAGCAAAAGACTAGCGGGAACCTACGAGCAGTACTTC. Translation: CASSKRLAGTYEQYF.

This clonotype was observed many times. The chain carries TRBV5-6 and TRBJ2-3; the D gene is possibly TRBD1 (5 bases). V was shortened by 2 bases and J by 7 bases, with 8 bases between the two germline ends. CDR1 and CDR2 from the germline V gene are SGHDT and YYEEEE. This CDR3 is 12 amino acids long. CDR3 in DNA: TGTGCCAGCAGCTTCCAGGGTCATACGCAGTATTTT. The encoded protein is CASSFQGHTQYF.

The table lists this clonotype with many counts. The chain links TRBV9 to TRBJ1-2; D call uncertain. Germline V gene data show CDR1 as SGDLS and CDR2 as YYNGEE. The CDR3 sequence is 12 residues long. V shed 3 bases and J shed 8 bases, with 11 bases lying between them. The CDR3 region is CASSEDLEGYTF. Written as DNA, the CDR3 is TGTGCCAGCAGCGAAGACCTCGAAGGCTACACCTTC.

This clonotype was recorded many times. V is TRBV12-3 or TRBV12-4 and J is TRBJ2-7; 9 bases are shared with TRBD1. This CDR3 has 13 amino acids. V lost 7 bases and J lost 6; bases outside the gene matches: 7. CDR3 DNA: TGTGCCAGCAATTCCGGGACAGGGTTCGAGCAGTACTTC. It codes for CASNSGTGFEQYF.

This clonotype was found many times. In nucleotides, the CDR3 is TGTGCCAGCAGTCTCTCTCCATCGGGGAACACTGAAGCTTTCTTT. Its translation is CASSLSPSGNTEAFF. The chain couples TRBV12-3 or TRBV12-4 to TRBJ1-1; D uncertain. The CDR3 sequence is 15 residues long. V lost 5 bases and J 1 base, leaving 14 bases between the germline ends.

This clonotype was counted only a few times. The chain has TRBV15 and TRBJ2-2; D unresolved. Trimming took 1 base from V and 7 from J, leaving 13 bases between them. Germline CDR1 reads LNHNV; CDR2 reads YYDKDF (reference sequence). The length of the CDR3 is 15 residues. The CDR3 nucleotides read TGTGCCACCAGCAGAGGAGCCCCCCTGAGCGGGGAGCTGTTTTTT. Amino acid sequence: CATSRGAPLSGELFF.

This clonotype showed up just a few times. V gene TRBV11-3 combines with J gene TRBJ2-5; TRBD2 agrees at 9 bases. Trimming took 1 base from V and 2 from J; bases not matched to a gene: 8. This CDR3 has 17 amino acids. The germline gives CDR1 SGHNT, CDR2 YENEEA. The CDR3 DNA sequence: TGTGCCAGCAGCTTAGGGGAAACAGGACTAGCGCAAGAGACCCAGTACTTC. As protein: CASSLGETGLAQETQYF.

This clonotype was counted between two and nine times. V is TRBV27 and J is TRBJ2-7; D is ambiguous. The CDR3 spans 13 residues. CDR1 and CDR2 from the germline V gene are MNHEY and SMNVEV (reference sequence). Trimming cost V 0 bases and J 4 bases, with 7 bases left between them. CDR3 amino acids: CASSLSVDYEQYF. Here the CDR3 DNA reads TGTGCCAGCAGTTTATCAGTGGATTACGAGCAGTACTTC.

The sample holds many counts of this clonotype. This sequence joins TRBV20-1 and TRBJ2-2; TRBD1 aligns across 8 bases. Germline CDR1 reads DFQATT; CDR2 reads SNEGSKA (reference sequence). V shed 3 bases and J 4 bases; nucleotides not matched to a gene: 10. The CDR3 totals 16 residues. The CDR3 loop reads CSARVLGTGSTGELFF. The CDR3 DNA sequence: TGCAGTGCTAGGGTCCTCGGGACAGGTTCCACCGGGGAGCTGTTTTTT.

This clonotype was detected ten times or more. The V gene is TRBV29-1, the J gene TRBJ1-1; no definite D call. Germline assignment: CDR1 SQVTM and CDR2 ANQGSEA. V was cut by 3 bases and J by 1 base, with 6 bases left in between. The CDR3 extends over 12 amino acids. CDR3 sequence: CSVDSGNTEAFF. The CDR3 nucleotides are TGCAGCGTTGATAGTGGGAACACTGAAGCTTTCTTT.

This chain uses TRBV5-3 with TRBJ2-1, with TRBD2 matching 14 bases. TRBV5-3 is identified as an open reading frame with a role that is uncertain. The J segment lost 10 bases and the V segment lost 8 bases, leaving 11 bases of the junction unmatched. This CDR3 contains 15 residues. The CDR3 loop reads CARGPGLAGGREQFF. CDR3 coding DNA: TGTGCCAGGGGCCCCGGACTAGCGGGAGGCCGGGAGCAGTTCTTC.

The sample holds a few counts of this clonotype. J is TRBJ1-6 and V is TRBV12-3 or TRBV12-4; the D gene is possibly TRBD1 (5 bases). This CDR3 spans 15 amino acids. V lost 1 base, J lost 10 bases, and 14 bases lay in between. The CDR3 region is CASSLGTGAYSPLHF. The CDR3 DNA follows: TGTGCCAGCAGTTTAGGAACAGGAGCCTACTCACCCCTCCACTTT.

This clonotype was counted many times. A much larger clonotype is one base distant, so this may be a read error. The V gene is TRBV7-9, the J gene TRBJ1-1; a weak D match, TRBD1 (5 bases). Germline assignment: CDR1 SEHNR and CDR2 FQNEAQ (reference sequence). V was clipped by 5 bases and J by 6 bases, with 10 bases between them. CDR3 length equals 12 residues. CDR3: CASSPGGAEAFF. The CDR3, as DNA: TGTGCCAGCAGCCCCGGGGGGGCTGAAGCTTTCTTT.

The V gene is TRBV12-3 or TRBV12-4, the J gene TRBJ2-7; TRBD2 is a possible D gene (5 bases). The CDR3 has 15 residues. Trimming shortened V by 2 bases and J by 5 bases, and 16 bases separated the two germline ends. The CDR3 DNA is TGTGCCAGCAGTTTATTGGCACTAGTACTCCACGAGCAGTACTTC. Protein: CASSLLALVLHEQYF.

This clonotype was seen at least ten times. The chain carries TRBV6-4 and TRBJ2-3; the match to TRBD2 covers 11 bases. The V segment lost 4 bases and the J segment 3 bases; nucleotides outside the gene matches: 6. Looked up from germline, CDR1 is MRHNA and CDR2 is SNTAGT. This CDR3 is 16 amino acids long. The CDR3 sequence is CASSAIAGGATDTQYF. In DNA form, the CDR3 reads TGTGCCAGCAGTGCCATAGCGGGGGGGGCAACAGATACGCAGTATTTT.

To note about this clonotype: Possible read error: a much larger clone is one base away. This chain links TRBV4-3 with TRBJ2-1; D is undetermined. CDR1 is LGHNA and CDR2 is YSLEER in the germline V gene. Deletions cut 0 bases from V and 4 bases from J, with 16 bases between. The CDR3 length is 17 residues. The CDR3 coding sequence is TGCGCCAGCAGCCAAGAAAGGTGGACCATTCTATACAATGAGCAGTTCTTC. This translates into CASSQERWTILYNEQFF.

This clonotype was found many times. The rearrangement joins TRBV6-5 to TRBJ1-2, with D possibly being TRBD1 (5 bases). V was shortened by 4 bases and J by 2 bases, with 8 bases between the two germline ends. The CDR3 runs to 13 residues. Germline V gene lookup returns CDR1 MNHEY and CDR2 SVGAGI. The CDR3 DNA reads TGTGCCAGCAGTTCTACAGGCAACTATGGCTACACCTTC. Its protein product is CASSSTGNYGYTF.

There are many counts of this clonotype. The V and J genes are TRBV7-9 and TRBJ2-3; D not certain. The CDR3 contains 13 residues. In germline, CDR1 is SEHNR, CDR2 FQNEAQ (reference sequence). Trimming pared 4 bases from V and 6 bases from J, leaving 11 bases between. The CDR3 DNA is TGTGCCAGCAGCTCCGTCGCAACCGATACGCAGTATTTT. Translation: CASSSVATDTQYF.

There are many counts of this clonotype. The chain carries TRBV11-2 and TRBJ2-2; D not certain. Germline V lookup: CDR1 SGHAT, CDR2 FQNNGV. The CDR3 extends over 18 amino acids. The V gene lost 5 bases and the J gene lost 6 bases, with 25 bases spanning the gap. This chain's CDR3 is CASSPRRGLVANPGELFF. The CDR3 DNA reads TGTGCCAGCAGCCCCCGCCGAGGATTGGTGGCTAATCCCGGGGAGCTGTTTTTT.

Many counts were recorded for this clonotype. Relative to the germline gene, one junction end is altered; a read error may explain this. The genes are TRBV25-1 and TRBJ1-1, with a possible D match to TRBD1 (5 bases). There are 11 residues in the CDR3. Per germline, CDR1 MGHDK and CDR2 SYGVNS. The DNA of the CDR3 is TGTGCCAGCAGTGAAGGGACTGCAGCTTTCTTT. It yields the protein CASSEGTAAFF.